This TCR beta chain was sequenced for a study of cytomegalovirus exposure and HLA in healthy donors (dated by TCRdb to about 2017). In the study overall: An earlier analysis of under 600 of the donors reported approximately 300 Gb of sequence data and around 110 million unique TCR beta sequences from 150 million to 200 million T cells. Around 330 gigabases of sequencing data and around 88 million unique TCR sequences made up an early release that covered 500 to 700 HLA-typed donors. Among the approximately 420 genotyped donors, roughly 80% belonged to the genetic ancestry cluster associated with self-reported Caucasian donors. The aim of the study was to test whether cataloging public T cell receptors could identify signatures of past pathogen exposure. The study profiled the T cell repertoires of hundreds of subjects by immunosequencing and related them to cytomegalovirus serostatus. A separate validation cohort of more than 100 different subjects was used in addition to the approximately 640-subject first cohort. To predict cytomegalovirus infection status, the study brought together high-throughput TCR immunosequencing, statistical association of individual TCRs with disease status, and machine learning. A later analysis re-analyzed previously published TCR beta repertoires from hundreds of donors and added high-resolution HLA genotyping to study TCR occurrence patterns. In the later analysis, no new phenotypic data were used to find candidate immune exposures; instead, reliance was placed on TCR beta sequences and their occurrence across donors. An earlier analysis of approximately 630 of the donors applied high-throughput TCR beta sequencing to assess whether each TCR beta V gene segment acted as functional or pseudogenic. Donor age, sex, ethnicity and CMV serostatus were collected together with the repertoire data. A later genetic analysis used genome-wide SNP genotypes for about 55% of the 666 donors, treating that subset as a discovery cohort. Every repertoire in the discovery cohort had been generated on one and the same sequencing platform. Class I and class II HLA loci were covered by the typing at four-digit resolution. The number of typed donors differed by locus: about 620-640 for A, B, C, DRB1 and DQB1; some 500 for DQA1; 606 for DPA1; and around 490 for DPB1. Several DR-DQ haplotypes were handled as single units for association and clustering because linkage in the cohort was strong. Among approximately 370 genotyped donors of the cohort, an average of around 240,000 unique TCR beta nucleotide sequences was sequenced per donor, of which approximately 18% were non-productive. What the work shows at the level of the full study, not this receptor alone: In this cohort, only TCR beta chains were sequenced, and detectable features were limited by the absence of alpha or paired-chain data. The study gave a list of some 150 TCR beta chains associated with cytomegalovirus. V-gene and J-gene trimming of TCR beta chains was associated with a missense DCLRE1C variant in a later genetic analysis, and the association was replicated in an independent cohort. Strong co-occurrence of HLA alleles, especially DR and DQ, made assigning TCR associations to individual alleles difficult. In a later analysis, most CMV-associated TCR beta chains were found to appear HLA-restricted, with HLA associations seemingly driven largely by CMV exposure. The 87-base-pair reads could not distinguish some IMGT-functional V segments, including TRBV6-2 and TRBV6-3, so those segments were excluded. CMV serostatus was the only immune exposure information available for the cohort. In a later analysis, HLA-associated TCR beta chains showed more clonal expansion and lower generation probabilities than non-associated chains that were equally common. In a later analysis, the rate of TCR association differed among HLA loci, with DRB1 alleles having the most associated TCRs and HLA-C alleles having the fewest. Because counts were too low, more than 15 rarely observed V segments, including chromosome 9 orphons, were excluded from the earlier analysis of 587 of the donors. Specific HLA alleles were associated with more than 15,000 TCR beta sequences at a false discovery rate of 0.05 in a later analysis. A cluster of highly shared sequence variants was judged likely to be a technical artifact of the sequencing pipeline. In both the original and validation cohorts, the classifier was reported to diagnose cytomegalovirus status with high specificity and sensitivity. Across donors, most TCR sequences were observed very rarely, whereas some public TCRs were present in many individuals. Compared with the roughly 670-donor mean, donors in an Asian-associated ancestry cluster had fewer N-insertions in productive TCRs, according to a later genetic analysis. Because HLA typing was unavailable for some donors at each locus, only the typed subset was used in association tests. In vitro tests confirmed that a few of the cytomegalovirus-associated TCR beta chains recognize cytomegalovirus antigens. A further reported finding was that TCR beta sequences accurately predicted the HLA-A and HLA-B alleles for most subjects in the first cohort. In a later analysis, several top co-occurrence clusters were reported to appear linked to parvovirus B19, influenza, CMV and Epstein-Barr virus. According to the authors, the approach could potentially be generalized to other disease states and immunological phenotypes. Linkage disequilibrium might explain the correlated functional status among segregating V segments, but an unknown experimental factor could not be ruled out. The presence/absence analyses assumed that sequencing depth was roughly uniform across donors, and that assumption may not be true. In an earlier analysis of some 500 of the donors, most TCR beta V segments were observed in productive rearrangements about 87% or about 30% of the time, broadly matching IMGT annotations.

V sheds 2 bases and J sheds 8 bases, leaving 10 bases between their ends. The CDR3 goes from the cysteine to the phenylalanine over 13 residues. Just CDR3 DNA is preserved here, 39 bases in frame from base 1. According to the germline V gene (reference sequence), CDR1 reads MNHNY and CDR2 reads SVGAGI. On this clone itself: The antigen it recognizes is unknown. No base quality values were provided; no much bigger clone lies one nucleotide off.

Library preparation used the immunoSEQ multiplex PCR assay. For the multiplex PCR, a mixture combining 60 forward primers for TCR Vbeta segments and 13 reverse primers for TCR Jbeta segments was used. The CDR3 region of rearranged TCR beta genes was amplified from genomic DNA with a multiplex PCR assay. On the Illumina HiSeq System, the amplified TCR beta libraries were sequenced as 87-base-pair reads. For the original study's pipeline: A later analysis counted tens of millions of unique TCR beta chains across the 670 or so repertoires, and about 10 million of these chains were shared by at least two donors. A nearest-neighbor algorithm error-corrected the raw reads and collapsed the reads into unique sequences, merging closely related sequences to remove PCR and sequencing errors. To assign V, D and J gene segments, CDR3 sequences were aligned to IMGT reference sequences. For a sequence to be retained, at least a six-nucleotide match to both a V gene segment and a J gene segment was required. Rearrangements were classified as productive when the CDR3 lacked stop codons and remained in frame with V and J, and all other rearrangements were classified as non-productive. Following IMGT convention, CDR3 was defined as the stretch from the second conserved V-encoded cysteine to the conserved J-encoded phenylalanine. Sequences without an unambiguous match to a single V gene segment were excluded from the earlier analysis of about 630 of the donors. An earlier analysis of 550 to 650 of the donors classified V segments as functional when productive rearrangements were above 56.7% and as segregating when the standard deviation between donors was above 5%. A statistical classification framework was built to diagnose cytomegalovirus status from the catalog of TCR beta chain sequences. V and J gene assignment, in a later analysis, came from comparing TCR nucleotide sequences with IMGT/GENE-DB human TR gene sequences. Using the TCRdist pipeline, a later analysis assigned CDR3 sequences along with most-parsimonious VDJ recombination scenarios. In a later analysis, each TCR beta chain was defined by its CDR3 amino acid sequence together with its V-gene family, and reads without a unique V-gene family were excluded. As a way to deal with suspected cross-contamination and a sequencing artifact, a later analysis dropped hundreds of nucleotide sequences that were highly shared and had low generation probability. In a later analysis, a clonal expansion index for each public chain was calculated from normalized within-repertoire ranks of inferred template counts. A later analysis computed generation probabilities with a VDJ recombination model fitted to out-of-frame rearrangements, and checked the results against IGoR. In a later analysis, hypergeometric tests were used to score TCR-TCR, TCR-HLA and TCR-CMV co-occurrence, with a repertoire-size bias correction applied to TCR pairs. In a later analysis, false discovery rates were estimated by permuting HLA or CMV assignments 20 times. In a later analysis, co-occurring TCRs were grouped using DBSCAN, and TCRdist sequence similarity was added for clustering within HLA-allele-positive subsets. For co-occurrence clustering, repertoires with fewer than 30,000 or more than 120,000 public chains were excluded, along with roughly five repertoires with anomalous nucleotide sharing. This immuneACCESS table, as held by TCRdb, lists in-frame sequences with V and J called but not all clones. Of the missing ones, under half trace to an unresolved V gene in checked studies; the others have no known cause. Clonal size and the V and J genes are those of that table, whereas D and trimming came from the DNA. In this sample the table shows approximately 180,000 clones, 84% of which occur a single time. The ten largest make up around 5% of the sample.

The cohort consisted of hundreds of healthy bone marrow donors. All cohort members were sampled while nominally healthy, although unrecorded immune exposures were likely present. The donor was CMV seropositive and was included in the group of almost 300 seropositive cohort members. Every donor gave a peripheral blood sample, and the peripheral blood mononuclear cells from that sample were used for TCR beta sequencing. Genomic DNA was extracted from the blood cell samples with the Qiagen DNeasy Blood Extraction Kit. The receptor chain draws on TRBV6-6 and TRBJ1-3, and possibly TRBD1, on 5 matching bases. This receptor was obtained from a girl aged 5 to 17 in good health and CMV-seropositive. Sequencing used PBMCs. The nucleotide sequence is given as TGTGCCAGCAGTTACGGGGGGATGTACACCATATATTTT. This gives the protein CASSYGGMYTIYF.